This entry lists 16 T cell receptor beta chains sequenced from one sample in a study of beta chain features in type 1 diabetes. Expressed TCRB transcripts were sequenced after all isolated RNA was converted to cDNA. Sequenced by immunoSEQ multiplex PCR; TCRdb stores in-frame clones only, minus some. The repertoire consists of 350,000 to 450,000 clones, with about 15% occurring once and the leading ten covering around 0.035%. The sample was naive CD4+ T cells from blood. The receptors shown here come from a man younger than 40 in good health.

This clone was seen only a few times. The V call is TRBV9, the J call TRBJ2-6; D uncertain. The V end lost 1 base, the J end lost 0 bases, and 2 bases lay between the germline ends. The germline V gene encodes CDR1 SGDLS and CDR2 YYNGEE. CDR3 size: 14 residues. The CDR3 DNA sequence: TGTGCCAGCAGCGTACTCTCTGGGGCCAACGTCCTGACTTTC. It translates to CASSVLSGANVLTF.

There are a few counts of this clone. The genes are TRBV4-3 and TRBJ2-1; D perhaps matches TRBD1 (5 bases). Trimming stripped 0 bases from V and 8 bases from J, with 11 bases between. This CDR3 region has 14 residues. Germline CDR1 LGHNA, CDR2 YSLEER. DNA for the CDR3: TGCGCCAGCAGCCAAGATGGCAGGGTTGATGAGCAGTTCTTC. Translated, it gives CASSQDGRVDEQFF.

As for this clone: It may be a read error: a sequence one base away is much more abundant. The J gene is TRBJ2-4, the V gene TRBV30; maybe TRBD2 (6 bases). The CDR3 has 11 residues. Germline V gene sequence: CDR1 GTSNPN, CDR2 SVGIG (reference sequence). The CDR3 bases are TGTGCCTGGAGTGCGGTAGCGGCCTTACACTTC. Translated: CAWSAVAALHF.

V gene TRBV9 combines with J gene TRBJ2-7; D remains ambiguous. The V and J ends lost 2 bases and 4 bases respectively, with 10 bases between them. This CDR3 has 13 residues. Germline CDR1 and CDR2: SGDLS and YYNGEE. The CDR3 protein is CASSVGEGYEQYF. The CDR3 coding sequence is TGTGCCAGCAGCGTGGGTGAAGGTTACGAGCAGTACTTC.

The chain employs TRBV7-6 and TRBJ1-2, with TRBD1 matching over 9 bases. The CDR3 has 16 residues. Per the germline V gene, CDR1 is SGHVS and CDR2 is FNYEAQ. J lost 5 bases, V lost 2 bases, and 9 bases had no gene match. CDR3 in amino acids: CASSLTRGTGHYGYTF. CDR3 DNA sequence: TGTGCCAGCAGCTTAACCCGCGGGACAGGGCATTATGGCTACACCTTC.

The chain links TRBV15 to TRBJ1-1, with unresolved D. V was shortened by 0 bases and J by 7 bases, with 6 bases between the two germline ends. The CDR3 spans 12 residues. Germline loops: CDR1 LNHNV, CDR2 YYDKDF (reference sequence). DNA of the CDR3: TGTGCCACCAGCAGAGATGGGATTGAAGCTTTCTTT. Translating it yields CATSRDGIEAFF.

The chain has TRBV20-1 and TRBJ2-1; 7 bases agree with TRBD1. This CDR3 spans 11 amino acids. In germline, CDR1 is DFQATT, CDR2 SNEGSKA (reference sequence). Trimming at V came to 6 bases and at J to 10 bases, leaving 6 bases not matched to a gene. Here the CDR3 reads CSATTGYEQFF. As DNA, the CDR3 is TGCAGTGCAACGACAGGGTACGAGCAGTTCTTC.

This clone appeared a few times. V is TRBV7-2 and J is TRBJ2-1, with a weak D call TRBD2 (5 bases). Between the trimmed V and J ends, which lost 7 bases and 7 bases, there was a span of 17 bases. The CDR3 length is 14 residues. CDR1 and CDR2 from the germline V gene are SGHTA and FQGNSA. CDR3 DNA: TGTGCCAGCAAGTTGATGATGGGAGAGAATGAGCAGTTCTTC. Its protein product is CASKLMMGENEQFF.

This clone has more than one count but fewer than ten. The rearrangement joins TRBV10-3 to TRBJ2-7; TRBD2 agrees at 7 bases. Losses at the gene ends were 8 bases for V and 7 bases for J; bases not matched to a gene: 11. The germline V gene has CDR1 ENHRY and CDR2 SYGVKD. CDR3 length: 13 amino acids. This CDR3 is CAIQSGTKGEQYV. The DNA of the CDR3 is TGTGCCATCCAGAGTGGGACTAAGGGGGAGCAGTACGTC.

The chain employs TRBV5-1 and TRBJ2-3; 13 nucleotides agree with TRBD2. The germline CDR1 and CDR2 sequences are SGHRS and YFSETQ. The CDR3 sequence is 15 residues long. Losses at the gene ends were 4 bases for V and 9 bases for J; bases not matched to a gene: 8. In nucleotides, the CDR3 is TGCGCCAGCAGCCCCGGGACTAGCGGGGAATCGACGCAGTATTTT. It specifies CASSPGTSGESTQYF.

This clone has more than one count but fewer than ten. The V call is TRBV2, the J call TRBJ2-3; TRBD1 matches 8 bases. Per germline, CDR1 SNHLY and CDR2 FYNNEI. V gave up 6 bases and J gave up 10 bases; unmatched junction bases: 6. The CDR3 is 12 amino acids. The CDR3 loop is CASSVGQGAQYF. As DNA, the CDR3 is TGTGCCAGCAGCGTTGGACAGGGAGCGCAGTATTTT.

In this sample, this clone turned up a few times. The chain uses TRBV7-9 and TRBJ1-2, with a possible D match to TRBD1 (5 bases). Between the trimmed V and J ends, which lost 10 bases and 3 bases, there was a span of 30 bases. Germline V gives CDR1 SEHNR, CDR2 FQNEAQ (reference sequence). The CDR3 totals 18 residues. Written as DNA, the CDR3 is TGTGCCAACAGTCCAATGGGGGACGCCGGAATCCATTACTATGGCTACACCTTC. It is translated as CANSPMGDAGIHYYGYTF.

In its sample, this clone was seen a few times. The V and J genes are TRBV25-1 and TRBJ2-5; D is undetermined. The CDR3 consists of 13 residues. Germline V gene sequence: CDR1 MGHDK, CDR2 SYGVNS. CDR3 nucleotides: TGTCCCGTCCGGAACGTCTGGCAAGAGACCCAGTACTTC. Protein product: CPVRNVWQETQYF.

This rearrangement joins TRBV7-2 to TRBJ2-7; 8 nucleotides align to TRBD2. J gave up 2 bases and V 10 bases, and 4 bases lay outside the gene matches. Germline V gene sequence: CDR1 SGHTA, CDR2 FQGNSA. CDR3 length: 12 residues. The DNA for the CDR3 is TGTGCCACTTCGCGGGAGGCCTACGAGCAGTACTTC. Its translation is CATSREAYEQYF.

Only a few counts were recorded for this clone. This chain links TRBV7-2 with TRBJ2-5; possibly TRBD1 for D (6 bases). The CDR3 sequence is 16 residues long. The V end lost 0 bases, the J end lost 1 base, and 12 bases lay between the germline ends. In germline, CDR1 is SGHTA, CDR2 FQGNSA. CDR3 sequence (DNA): TGTGCCAGCAGCTTAGCAACTCTACAGGGCCAAGAGACCCAGTACTTC. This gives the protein CASSLATLQGQETQYF.

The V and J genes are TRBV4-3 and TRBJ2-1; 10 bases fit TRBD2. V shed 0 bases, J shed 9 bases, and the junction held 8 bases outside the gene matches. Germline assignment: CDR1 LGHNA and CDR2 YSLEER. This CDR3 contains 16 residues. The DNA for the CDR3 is TGCGCCAGCAGCCAAGACCCCAGCGGGGGGGCCAGTGAGCAGTTCTTC. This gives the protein CASSQDPSGGASEQFF.